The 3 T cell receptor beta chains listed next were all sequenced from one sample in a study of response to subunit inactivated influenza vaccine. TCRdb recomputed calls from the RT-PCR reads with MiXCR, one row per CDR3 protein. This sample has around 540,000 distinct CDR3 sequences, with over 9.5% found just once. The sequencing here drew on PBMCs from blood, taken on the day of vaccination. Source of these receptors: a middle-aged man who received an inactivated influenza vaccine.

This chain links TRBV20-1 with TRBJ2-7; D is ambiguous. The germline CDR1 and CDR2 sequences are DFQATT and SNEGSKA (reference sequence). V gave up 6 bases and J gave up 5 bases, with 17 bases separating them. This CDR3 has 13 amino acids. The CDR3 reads CSATVPSFDEQYF. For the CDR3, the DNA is TGCAGTGCCACCGTCCCGAGTTTCGACGAGCAGTACTTC.

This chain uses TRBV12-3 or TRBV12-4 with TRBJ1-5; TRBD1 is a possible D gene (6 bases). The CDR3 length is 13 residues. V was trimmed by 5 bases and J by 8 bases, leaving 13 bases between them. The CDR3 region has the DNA TGTGCCAGCAGTGGGGGGCGGGCGGAGCCCCAGCATTTT. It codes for CASSGGRAEPQHF.

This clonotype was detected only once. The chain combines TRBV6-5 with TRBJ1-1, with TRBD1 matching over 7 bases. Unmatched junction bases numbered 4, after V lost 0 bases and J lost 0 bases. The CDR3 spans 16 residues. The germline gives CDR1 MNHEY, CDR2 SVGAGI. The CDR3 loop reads CASSYSPGGVNTEAFF. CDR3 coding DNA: TGTGCCAGCAGTTACTCTCCAGGGGGGGTGAACACTGAAGCTTTCTTT.